A selection of T cell receptor beta chains follows, all from one sample in a study of T cells expressing NK-cell markers. Following a re-call of the 5' RACE reads, TCRdb has one entry per CDR3 protein and lacks DNA. Its listing shows a few hundred thousand distinct CDR3 sequences. Material for sequencing was blood T cells: a sorted CD56 or NKG2C T cell subset, CD4+ or CD8+ T cells, or bulk PBMC T cells (not recorded which). The origin of the receptors is a man aged 18-69 years in good health. The CDR3 runs from the conserved cysteine through the conserved F or W.

TRBJ2-3 | TRBV20-1 | CSARVSGGAADTQYF
TRBJ2-5 | TRBV28 | CASLRALRETQYF
TRBJ2-3 | TRBV5-1 | CASSQTSGGPSSTDTQYF
TRBJ2-3 | TRBV2 | CASLESDTQYF
TRBJ2-5 | TRBV7-9 | CASSRGGNDGETQYF
TRBJ2-1 | TRBV12-3/TRBV12-4 | CASTRKARVGLNEQFF
TRBJ1-1 | TRBV6-1 | CASSEGPRLANTEAFF
TRBJ1-4 | TRBV20-1 | CSASQWGVVDEKLFF
TRBJ2-2 | TRBV6-2/TRBV6-3 | CASSYQKNTGELFF
TRBJ2-7 | TRBV7-8 | CASSLMDRGPWEQYF
TRBJ2-4 | TRBV20-1 | CSALGGGNIQYF
TRBJ2-1 | TRBV25-1 | CASSNGRTGDYNEQFF
TRBJ1-4 | TRBV30 | CAWTPGGVLRKLFF
TRBJ2-7 | TRBV6-5 | CASSIQGRAYEQYF
TRBJ2-6 | TRBV15 | CATSRESPYSGANVLTF
TRBJ1-1 | TRBV5-1 | CASSFGGRGLNTEAFF
TRBJ2-3 | TRBV2 | CASLGQSIDRELNTDTQYF
TRBJ2-7 | TRBV3-1 | CASSQGASPIYEQYF
TRBJ2-1 | TRBV18 | CASSPSGTGGYNEQFF
TRBJ2-2 | TRBV7-4 | CASSSSVGTENTGELFF
TRBJ2-6 | TRBV7-9 | CASNVGANVLTF
TRBJ2-1 | TRBV20-1 | CSARHLAGGIEQFF
TRBJ2-1 | TRBV7-9 | CASSLEGQVRNEQFF
TRBJ2-4 | TRBV15 | CATSRGPGGDAKNIQYF
TRBJ1-5 | TRBV4-1 | CASSQALFQPQHF
TRBJ2-3 | TRBV9 | CASSVASGGSPSTDTQYF
TRBJ2-1 | TRBV5-1 | CASSLRLAGPYNEQFF
TRBJ2-1 | TRBV3-1 | CASSPTVRSNEQFF
TRBJ2-3 | TRBV2 | CASSLGTGRADTQYF
TRBJ2-3 | TRBV3-1 | CASSQFSGAGDTQYF
TRBJ2-7 | TRBV28 | CASRTLAGYYEQYF
TRBJ2-1 | TRBV7-9 | CASSLLPNPQQFF
TRBJ2-7 | TRBV6-1 | CASRPRTSGLNEQYF
TRBJ2-3 | TRBV5-1 | CASSLSVAGGPKDTQYF
TRBJ2-1 | TRBV19 | CASKLQGYTNEQFF
TRBJ2-7 | TRBV27 | CATQTGRGEQYF
TRBJ1-2 | TRBV29-1 | CSVVGEPQGNYGYTF
TRBJ2-2 | TRBV5-1 | CASSLIQSNTGELFF